The source of this T cell receptor (beta chain) is a study of cytomegalovirus exposure and HLA in healthy donors (dated by TCRdb to the late 2010s). At the level of the whole study: In an earlier analysis of under 750 of the donors, 276 Gb of sequence data and just under 120 million unique TCR beta sequences from 180 million or so T cells were reported. About 300 gigabases of sequencing data and tens of millions of unique TCR sequences were included in an early release covering roughly 700 HLA-typed donors. Among the roughly 400 genotyped donors, approximately 76% belonged to the genetic ancestry cluster associated with self-reported Caucasian donors. The study was designed to test whether signatures of past pathogen exposure could be identified by cataloging public T cell receptors. The T cell repertoires of 666 subjects were profiled by immunosequencing and related to cytomegalovirus serostatus. A separate validation cohort of approximately 130 different subjects was used in addition to the 666-subject first cohort. High-throughput TCR immunosequencing, statistical association of individual TCRs with disease status, and machine learning were combined to predict cytomegalovirus infection status. In a later analysis, previously published TCR beta repertoires from 670 or so donors were re-analyzed and high-resolution HLA genotyping was added so that TCR occurrence patterns could be studied. The later analysis used no new phenotypic data to find candidate immune exposures, relying instead on TCR beta sequences and their occurrence across donors. To decide whether each TCR beta V gene segment behaved as functional or pseudogenic, an earlier analysis of approximately 590 of the donors relied on high-throughput TCR beta sequencing. Donor age, sex, ethnicity and CMV serostatus were compiled together with the repertoire data. In a later genetic analysis, genome-wide SNP genotypes for 398 of the 666 donors were used, and that subset was treated as a discovery cohort. All discovery cohort repertoires had been generated using a single sequencing platform. Both class I and class II loci were covered by HLA typing, at four-digit resolution. Typing coverage differed by locus: A, B, C, DRB1 and DQB1 were typed in about 629-630 donors, DQA1 in about 500, DPA1 in approximately 600, and DPB1 in about 450. Four to six DR-DQ haplotypes were handled as single units for association and clustering, since linkage in the cohort was strong. Among a few hundred genotyped donors of the cohort, an average of approximately 250,000 unique TCR beta nucleotide sequences were sequenced per donor, 15% to 20% of them non-productive.

In total, approximately 700 healthy bone marrow donors made up the cohort. All cohort members were sampled while nominally healthy, although unrecorded immune exposures were likely present. The donor tested CMV seronegative, placing the donor among the 300 to 400 seronegative members of the cohort. Each donor provided a peripheral blood sample, and peripheral blood mononuclear cells were used for TCR beta sequencing. Genomic DNA was extracted from the blood cell samples with the Qiagen DNeasy Blood Extraction Kit. The method was the immunoSEQ multiplex PCR assay. For the multiplex PCR, a mixture combining 60 forward primers for TCR Vbeta segments and 13 reverse primers for TCR Jbeta segments was used. Amplification of the CDR3 region of rearranged TCR beta genes was performed with a multiplex PCR assay on genomic DNA. The Illumina HiSeq System was used to sequence the amplified TCR beta libraries as 87-base-pair reads. As for how the authors treated the data: Across the 500 to 700 repertoires, a later analysis counted 78 million or so unique TCR beta chains, around 10 million of which were shared by at least two donors. Raw reads were error-corrected and collapsed into unique sequences by a nearest-neighbor algorithm in which closely related sequences were merged to remove PCR and sequencing errors. Alignment of CDR3 sequences to IMGT reference sequences was used to assign V, D and J gene segments. For a sequence to be retained, at least a six-nucleotide match to both a V gene segment and a J gene segment was required. Rearrangements were called productive when the CDR3 lacked stop codons and stayed in frame with V and J; all others were non-productive. CDR3 was defined by IMGT convention, running from the second conserved V-encoded cysteine to the conserved J-encoded phenylalanine. In an earlier analysis of around 640 of the donors, sequences lacking an unambiguous match to a single V gene segment were excluded. In an earlier analysis of 587 of the donors, V segments were called functional above 56.7% productive rearrangements and were called segregating when the between-donor standard deviation exceeded 5%. A statistical classification framework was built for diagnosing cytomegalovirus status from the catalog of TCR beta chain sequences. A later analysis assigned V and J genes by comparing TCR nucleotide sequences with IMGT/GENE-DB human TR gene sequences. A later analysis assigned CDR3 sequences and most-parsimonious VDJ recombination scenarios with the TCRdist pipeline. A later analysis defined each TCR beta chain by its CDR3 amino acid sequence plus V-gene family, and excluded reads lacking a unique V-gene family. A later analysis removed several hundred highly shared, low-generation-probability nucleotide sequences to deal with suspected cross-contamination and a sequencing artifact. In a later analysis, a clonal expansion index for each public chain was calculated from normalized within-repertoire ranks of inferred template counts. In a later analysis, generation probabilities were computed with a VDJ recombination model fitted to out-of-frame rearrangements, and the resulting probabilities were checked against IGoR. Hypergeometric tests were used in a later analysis to score TCR-TCR, TCR-HLA and TCR-CMV co-occurrence, with a repertoire-size bias correction applied to the TCR pairs. A later analysis estimated false discovery rates by permuting HLA or CMV assignments 20 times. In a later analysis, co-occurring TCRs were grouped using DBSCAN, with TCRdist sequence similarity added in when clustering inside HLA-allele-positive subsets. For co-occurrence clustering, repertoires with fewer than 30,000 or more than 120,000 public chains were excluded, along with four or five repertoires with anomalous nucleotide sharing. TCRdb provides this immuneACCESS table in a form limited to in-frame rearrangements. Some clones are lacking; in checked studies, under half of them reflect an unresolved V gene, and why the rest are absent is not known. V, J and clone size derive from that table, while D and trimming were established from the DNA sequence. The sample includes approximately 76,000 clones, with approximately 79% observed a single time. The ten largest clones add up to 2% to 3% of the sample.

This clone was seen a handful of times. The target of this receptor is not known. No clone much larger than this one lies a single base away; base qualities are absent. What the study reported, not specific to this receptor: The authors suggested that the approach could potentially be extended to other disease states and immunological phenotypes. Roughly uniform sequencing depth across donors was assumed in presence/absence analyses, although this assumption may not hold. In the study, around 150 TCR beta chains were listed as associated with cytomegalovirus. Immune exposure information for the cohort was limited to CMV serostatus. A later genetic analysis associated a missense DCLRE1C variant with V-gene and J-gene trimming of TCR beta chains, and an independent cohort replicated the association. In a later analysis, the rate of TCR association differed among HLA loci, with DRB1 alleles having the most associated TCRs and HLA-C alleles having the fewest. Linkage disequilibrium might explain the correlated functional status among segregating V segments, but an unknown experimental factor could not be ruled out. In a later analysis, several top co-occurrence clusters were reported to appear linked to parvovirus B19, influenza, CMV and Epstein-Barr virus. The classifier was reported to diagnose cytomegalovirus status with high specificity and sensitivity in both the original and validation cohorts. While some public TCRs were present in many individuals, most TCR sequences turned up only very rarely across donors. Because counts were too low, roughly 18 rarely observed V segments, including chromosome 9 orphons, were left out of the earlier analysis of roughly 600 of the donors. An earlier analysis of approximately 530 of the donors showed that most TCR beta V segments appeared in productive rearrangements either about 90% or about 30% of the time, which broadly matched IMGT annotations. Because HLA typing was unavailable for some donors at each locus, only the typed subset was used in association tests. At a false discovery rate of 0.05, a later analysis linked around 15,000 TCR beta sequences to specific HLA alleles. Some IMGT-functional V segments, including TRBV6-2 and TRBV6-3, could not be told apart with the 87-base-pair reads, so those segments were excluded. A cluster of highly shared sequence variants was judged likely to represent a technical artifact of the sequencing pipeline. This cohort had only TCR beta chains sequenced, and the lack of alpha or paired-chain data limited which features could be detected. In a later analysis, most CMV-associated TCR beta chains were found to appear HLA-restricted, with HLA associations seemingly driven largely by CMV exposure. A further reported finding was that TCR beta sequences accurately predicted the HLA-A and HLA-B alleles for most subjects in the first cohort. In vitro tests confirmed that a few of the cytomegalovirus-associated TCR beta chains recognize cytomegalovirus antigens. In a later genetic analysis, fewer N-insertions in productive TCRs were reported among donors in an Asian-associated ancestry cluster than the approximately 710-donor mean. Compared with equally common non-associated chains, HLA-associated TCR beta chains in a later analysis were more clonally expanded and had lower generation probabilities. When HLA alleles, especially DR and DQ, strongly co-occurred, attributing TCR associations to individual alleles was difficult.

The germline ends are 14 bases apart after V is trimmed by 4 bases and J by 1 base. Including the terminal cysteine and phenylalanine, the CDR3 comprises 15 residues. The CDR3 DNA has 45 bases and is translated from base 1. Taken from the germline V gene (reference sequence), the CDR1 and CDR2 loops are SGHNT and YYREEE. In this chain, TRBV5-4 is recombined with TRBJ1-1, with TRBD1 as a weak D call on 5 bases. Sequenced input: PBMCs. This clonotype was sampled from a man aged 25-45 years in good health and CMV-seronegative. The CDR3 here reads CASSLRWGANTEAFF. The nucleotide sequence is given as TGTGCCAGCAGCCTGAGGTGGGGCGCGAACACTGAAGCTTTCTTT.